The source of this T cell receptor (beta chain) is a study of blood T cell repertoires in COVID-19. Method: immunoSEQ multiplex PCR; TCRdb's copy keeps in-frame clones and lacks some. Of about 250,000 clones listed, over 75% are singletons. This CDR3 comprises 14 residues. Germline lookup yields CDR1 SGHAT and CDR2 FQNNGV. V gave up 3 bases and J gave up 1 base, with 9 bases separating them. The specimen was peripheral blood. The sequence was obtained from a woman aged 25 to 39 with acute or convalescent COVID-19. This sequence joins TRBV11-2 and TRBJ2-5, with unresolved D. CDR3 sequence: CASSLRDFQETQYF. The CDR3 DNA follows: TGTGCCAGCAGCTTGCGAGACTTCCAAGAGACCCAGTACTTC. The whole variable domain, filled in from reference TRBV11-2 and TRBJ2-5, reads EAGVAQSPRYKIIEKRQSVAFWCNPISGHATLYWYQQILGQGPKLLIQFQNNGVVDDSQLPKDRFSAERLKGVDSTLKIQPAKLEDSAVYLCASSLRDFQETQYFGPGTRLLVL.